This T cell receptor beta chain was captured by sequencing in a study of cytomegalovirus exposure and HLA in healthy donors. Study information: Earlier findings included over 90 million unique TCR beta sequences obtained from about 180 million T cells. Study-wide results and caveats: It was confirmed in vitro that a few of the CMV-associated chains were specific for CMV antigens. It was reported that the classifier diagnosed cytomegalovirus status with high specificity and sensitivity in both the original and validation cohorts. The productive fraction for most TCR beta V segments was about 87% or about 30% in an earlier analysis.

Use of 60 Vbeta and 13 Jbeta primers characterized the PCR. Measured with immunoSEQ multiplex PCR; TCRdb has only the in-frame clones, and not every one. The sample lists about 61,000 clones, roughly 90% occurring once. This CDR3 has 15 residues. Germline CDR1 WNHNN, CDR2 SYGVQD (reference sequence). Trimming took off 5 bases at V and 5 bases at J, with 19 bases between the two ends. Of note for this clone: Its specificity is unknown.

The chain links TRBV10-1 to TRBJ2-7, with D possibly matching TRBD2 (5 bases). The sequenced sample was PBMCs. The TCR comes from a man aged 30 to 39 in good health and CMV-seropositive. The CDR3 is CASSMRGSSSNEQYF. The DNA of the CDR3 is TGCGCCAGCAGTATGAGAGGGAGTAGTAGTAACGAGCAGTACTTC.